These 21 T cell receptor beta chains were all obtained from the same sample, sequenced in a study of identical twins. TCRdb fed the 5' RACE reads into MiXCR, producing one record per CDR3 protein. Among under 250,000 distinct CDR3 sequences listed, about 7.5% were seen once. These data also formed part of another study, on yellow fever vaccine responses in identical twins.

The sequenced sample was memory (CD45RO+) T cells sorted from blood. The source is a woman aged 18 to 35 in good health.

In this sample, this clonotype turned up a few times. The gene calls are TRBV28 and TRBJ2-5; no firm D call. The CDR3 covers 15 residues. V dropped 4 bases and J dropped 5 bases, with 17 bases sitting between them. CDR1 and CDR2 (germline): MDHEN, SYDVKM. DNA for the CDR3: TGTGCCAGCAGTTCCCCAGGAAAGATGGAGGAGACCCAGTACTTC. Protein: CASSSPGKMEETQYF.

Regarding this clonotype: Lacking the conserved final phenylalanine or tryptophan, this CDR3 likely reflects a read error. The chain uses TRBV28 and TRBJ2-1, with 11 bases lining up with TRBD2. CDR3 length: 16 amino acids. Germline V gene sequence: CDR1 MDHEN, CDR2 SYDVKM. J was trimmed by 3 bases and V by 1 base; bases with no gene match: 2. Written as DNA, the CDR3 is TGTGCCAGCAGTTTATCTAGCGGGGGGATCTACAATGAGCAGTTCCTC. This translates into CASSLSSGGIYNEQFL.

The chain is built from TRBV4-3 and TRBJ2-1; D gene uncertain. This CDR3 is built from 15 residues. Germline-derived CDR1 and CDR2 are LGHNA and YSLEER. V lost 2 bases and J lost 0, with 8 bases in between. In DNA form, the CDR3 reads TGCGCCAGCAGCCAATGGCTAGACTCCTACAATGAGCAGTTCTTC. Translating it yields CASSQWLDSYNEQFF.

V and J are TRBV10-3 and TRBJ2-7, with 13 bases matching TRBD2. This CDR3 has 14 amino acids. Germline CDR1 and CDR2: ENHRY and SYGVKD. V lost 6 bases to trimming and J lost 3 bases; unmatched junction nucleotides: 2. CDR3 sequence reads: CAIRTSGGSYEQYF. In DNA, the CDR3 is TGTGCCATCAGGACTAGCGGGGGGAGCTACGAGCAGTACTTC.

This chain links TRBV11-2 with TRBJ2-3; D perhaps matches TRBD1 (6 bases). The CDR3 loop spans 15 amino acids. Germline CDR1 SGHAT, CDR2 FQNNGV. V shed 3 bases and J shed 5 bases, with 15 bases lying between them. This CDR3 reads CASSFGGWVGDTQYF. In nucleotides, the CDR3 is TGTGCCAGCAGCTTTGGGGGCTGGGTAGGAGATACGCAGTATTTT.

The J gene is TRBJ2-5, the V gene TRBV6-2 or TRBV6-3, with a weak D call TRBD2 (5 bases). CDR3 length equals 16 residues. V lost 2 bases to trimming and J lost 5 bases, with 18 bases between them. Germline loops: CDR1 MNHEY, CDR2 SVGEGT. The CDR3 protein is CASSYLWSRALETQYF. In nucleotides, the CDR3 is TGTGCCAGCAGTTACCTTTGGTCGCGGGCCCTGGAGACCCAGTACTTC.

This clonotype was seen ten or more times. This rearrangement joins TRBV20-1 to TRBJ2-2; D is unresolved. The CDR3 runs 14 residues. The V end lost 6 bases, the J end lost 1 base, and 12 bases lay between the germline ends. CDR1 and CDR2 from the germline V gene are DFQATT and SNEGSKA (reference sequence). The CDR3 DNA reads TGCAGTGCGACCCCGACGGTGAACACCGGGGAGCTGTTTTTT. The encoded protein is CSATPTVNTGELFF.

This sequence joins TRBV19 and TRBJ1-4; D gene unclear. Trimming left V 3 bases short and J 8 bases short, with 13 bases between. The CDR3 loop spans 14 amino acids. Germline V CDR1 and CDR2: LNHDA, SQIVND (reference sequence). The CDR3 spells CASSMTATGEKLFF. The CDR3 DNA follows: TGTGCCAGTAGTATGACCGCGACCGGGGAAAAACTGTTTTTT.

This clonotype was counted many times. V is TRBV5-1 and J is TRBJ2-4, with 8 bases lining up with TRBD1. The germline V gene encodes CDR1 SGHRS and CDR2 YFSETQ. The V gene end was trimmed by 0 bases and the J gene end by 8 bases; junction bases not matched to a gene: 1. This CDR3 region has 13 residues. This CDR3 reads CASSLAGGYIQYF. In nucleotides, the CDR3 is TGCGCCAGCAGCTTGGCAGGGGGCTACATTCAGTACTTC.

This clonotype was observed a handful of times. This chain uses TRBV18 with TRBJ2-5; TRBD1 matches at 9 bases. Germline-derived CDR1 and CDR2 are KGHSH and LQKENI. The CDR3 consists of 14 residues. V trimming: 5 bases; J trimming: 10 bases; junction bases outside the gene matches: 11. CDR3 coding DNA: TGTGCCAGCTCAAGGACAGGGGCCCTCCCGGACCAGTACTTC. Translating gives CASSRTGALPDQYF.

The CDR3 DNA sequence: TGTGCCAGCAGCTTACCGAAGTCACAAGAGACCCAGTACTTC. It encodes CASSLPKSQETQYF. This chain connects TRBV7-9 to TRBJ2-5; D gene ambiguous. The CDR3 consists of 14 residues. The V end was cut by 2 bases, the J end by 2 bases, with 9 bases between. CDR1 and CDR2 (germline): SEHNR, FQNEAQ (reference sequence). Based on the CDR3 plus reference TRBV7-9 and TRBJ2-5, the full variable domain is DTGVSQNPRHKITKRGQNVTFRCDPISEHNRLYWYRQTLGQGPEFLTYFQNEAQLEKSRLLSDRFSAERPKGSFSTLEIQRTEQGDSAMYLCASSLPKSQETQYFGPGTRLLVL.

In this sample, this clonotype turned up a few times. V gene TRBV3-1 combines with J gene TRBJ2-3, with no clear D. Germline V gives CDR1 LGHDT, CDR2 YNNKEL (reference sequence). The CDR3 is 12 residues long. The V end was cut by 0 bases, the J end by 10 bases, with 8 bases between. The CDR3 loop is CASSQDLTAQYF. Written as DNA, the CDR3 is TGTGCCAGCAGCCAAGATCTCACAGCGCAGTATTTT.

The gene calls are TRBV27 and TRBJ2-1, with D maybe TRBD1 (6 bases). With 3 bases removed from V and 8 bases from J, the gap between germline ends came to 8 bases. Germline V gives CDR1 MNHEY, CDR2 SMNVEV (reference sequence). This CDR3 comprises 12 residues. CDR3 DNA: TGTGCCAGCAGTTTCAGGGGCCATGAGCAGTTCTTC. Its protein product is CASSFRGHEQFF.

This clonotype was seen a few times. DNA for the CDR3: TGCAGTGCTTCGCGCCGTACAGGGGGCACTGAAGCTTTCTTT. Translated, it gives CSASRRTGGTEAFF. V and J are TRBV20-1 and TRBJ1-1; TRBD1 matches at 8 bases. CDR3 length: 14 amino acids. Germline values: CDR1 DFQATT, CDR2 SNEGSKA (reference sequence). V trimming: 5 bases; J trimming: 4 bases; junction bases outside the gene matches: 9.

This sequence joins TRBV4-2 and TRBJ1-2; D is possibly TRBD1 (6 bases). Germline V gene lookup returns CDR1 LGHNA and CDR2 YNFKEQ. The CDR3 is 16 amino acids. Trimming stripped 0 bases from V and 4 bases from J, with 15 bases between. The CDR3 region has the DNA TGTGCCAGCAGCCAAGATTTGGGGGCCAGTATCTATGGCTACACCTTC. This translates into CASSQDLGASIYGYTF.

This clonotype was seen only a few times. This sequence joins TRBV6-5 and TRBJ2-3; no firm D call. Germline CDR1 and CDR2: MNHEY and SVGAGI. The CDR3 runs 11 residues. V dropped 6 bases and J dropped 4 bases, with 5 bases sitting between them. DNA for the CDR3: TGTGCCAGCAGCTGGGCAGATACGCAGTATTTT. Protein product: CASSWADTQYF.

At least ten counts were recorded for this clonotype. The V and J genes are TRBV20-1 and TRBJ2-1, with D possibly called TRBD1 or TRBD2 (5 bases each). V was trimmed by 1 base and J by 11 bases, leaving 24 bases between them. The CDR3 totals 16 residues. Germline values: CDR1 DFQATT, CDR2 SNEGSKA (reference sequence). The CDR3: CSARAVGLAPPQKQFF. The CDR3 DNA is TGCAGTGCTAGAGCAGTGGGGCTAGCTCCCCCCCAAAAGCAGTTCTTC.

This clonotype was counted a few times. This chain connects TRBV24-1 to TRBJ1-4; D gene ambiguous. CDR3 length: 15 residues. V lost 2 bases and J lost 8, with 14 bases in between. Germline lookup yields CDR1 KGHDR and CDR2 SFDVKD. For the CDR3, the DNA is TGTGCCACCAGTGATTCATCGGGAGGTTACGAAAAACTGTTTTTT. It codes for CATSDSSGGYEKLFF.

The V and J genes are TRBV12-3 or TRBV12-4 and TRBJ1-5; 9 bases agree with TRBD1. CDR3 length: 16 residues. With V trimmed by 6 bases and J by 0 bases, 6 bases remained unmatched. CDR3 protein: CASRTGQGYSNQPQHF. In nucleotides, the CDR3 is TGTGCCAGCAGGACCGGACAGGGGTATAGCAATCAGCCCCAGCATTTT.

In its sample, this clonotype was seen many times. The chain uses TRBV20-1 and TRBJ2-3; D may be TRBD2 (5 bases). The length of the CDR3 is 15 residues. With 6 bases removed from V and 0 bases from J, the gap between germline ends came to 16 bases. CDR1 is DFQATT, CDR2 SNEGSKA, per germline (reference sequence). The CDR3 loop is CSADAVSGSTDTQYF. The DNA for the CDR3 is TGCAGTGCCGACGCCGTGTCGGGGAGCACAGATACGCAGTATTTT.

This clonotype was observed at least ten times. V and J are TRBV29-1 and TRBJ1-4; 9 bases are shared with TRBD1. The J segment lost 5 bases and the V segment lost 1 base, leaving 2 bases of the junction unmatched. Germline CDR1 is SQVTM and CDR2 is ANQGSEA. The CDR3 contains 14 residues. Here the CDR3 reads CSVEAGTGNEKLFF. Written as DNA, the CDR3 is TGCAGCGTTGAAGCCGGGACAGGGAATGAAAAACTGTTTTTT.